This T cell receptor beta chain was profiled in a study of blood T cells in healthy people across ages. This clonotype was seen more than once but under ten times. Using a J-beta primer mix together with a sample-barcoded 5' primer, a second PCR was run for about 7 to 12 cycles. TCRdb called the 5' RACE reads again in MiXCR, with one record for every CDR3 protein. There are 500,000 to 700,000 distinct CDR3 sequences in the sample; 25% to 35% occur only once, and about 15% lies in the top ten. The germline V gene has CDR1 GTSNPN and CDR2 SVGIG (reference sequence). The CDR3 length is 14 residues. Trimming removed 3 bases at V and 5 bases at J, with 15 bases between.

Sequenced material: blood. V gene TRBV30 combines with J gene TRBJ2-3, with a weak D call TRBD2 (5 bases). The TCR sequence derives from a woman of 80 years or more in good health. CDR3 protein: CAWSLDLVLDTQYF. In nucleotides, the CDR3 is TGTGCCTGGAGCTTGGACTTAGTCCTAGATACGCAGTATTTT.